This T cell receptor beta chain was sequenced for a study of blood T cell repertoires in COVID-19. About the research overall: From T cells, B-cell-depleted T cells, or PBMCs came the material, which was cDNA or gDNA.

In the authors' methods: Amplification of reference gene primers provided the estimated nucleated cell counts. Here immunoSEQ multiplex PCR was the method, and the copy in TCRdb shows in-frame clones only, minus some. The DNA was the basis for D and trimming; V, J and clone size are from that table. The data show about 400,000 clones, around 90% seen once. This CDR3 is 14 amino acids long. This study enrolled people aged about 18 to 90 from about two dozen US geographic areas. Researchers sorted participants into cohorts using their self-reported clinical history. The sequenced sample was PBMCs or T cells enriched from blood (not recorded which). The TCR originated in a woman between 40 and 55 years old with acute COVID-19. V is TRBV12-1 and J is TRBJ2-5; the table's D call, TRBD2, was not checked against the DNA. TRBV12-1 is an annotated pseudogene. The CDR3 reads CARAGWGRRETQYF. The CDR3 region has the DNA TGTGCCAGAGCCGGGTGGGGGAGGCGAGAGACCCAGTACTTC.